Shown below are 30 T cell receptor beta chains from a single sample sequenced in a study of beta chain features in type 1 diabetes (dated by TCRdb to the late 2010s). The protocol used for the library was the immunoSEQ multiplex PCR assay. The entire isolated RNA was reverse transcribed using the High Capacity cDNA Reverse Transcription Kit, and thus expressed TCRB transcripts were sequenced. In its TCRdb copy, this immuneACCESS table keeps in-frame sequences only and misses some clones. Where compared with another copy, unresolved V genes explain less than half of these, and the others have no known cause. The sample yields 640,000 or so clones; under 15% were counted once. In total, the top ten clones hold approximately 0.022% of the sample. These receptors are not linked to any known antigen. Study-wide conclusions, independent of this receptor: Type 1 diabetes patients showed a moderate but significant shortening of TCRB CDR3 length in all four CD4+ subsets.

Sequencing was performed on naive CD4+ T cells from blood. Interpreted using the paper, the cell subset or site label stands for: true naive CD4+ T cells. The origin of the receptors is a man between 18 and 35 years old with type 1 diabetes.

CDR3 loop: CASSPGQGNGYTF. The CDR3 DNA reads TGTGCCAGCAGTCCCGGACAGGGGAATGGCTACACCTTC. The chain recombines TRBV27 with TRBJ1-2, with 9 bases aligning to TRBD1. Trimming removed 5 bases from V and 6 bases from J; junction bases left unmatched: 4. This CDR3 is built from 13 residues. Germline-derived CDR1 and CDR2 are MNHEY and SMNVEV (reference sequence).

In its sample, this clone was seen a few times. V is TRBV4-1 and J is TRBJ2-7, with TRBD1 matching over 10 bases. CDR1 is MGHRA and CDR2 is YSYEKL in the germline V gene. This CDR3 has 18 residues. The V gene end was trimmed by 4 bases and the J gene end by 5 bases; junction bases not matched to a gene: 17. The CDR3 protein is CASSPGGIGQGGRDEQYF. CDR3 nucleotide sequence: TGCGCCAGCAGCCCAGGAGGAATAGGACAGGGGGGCCGAGACGAGCAGTACTTC.

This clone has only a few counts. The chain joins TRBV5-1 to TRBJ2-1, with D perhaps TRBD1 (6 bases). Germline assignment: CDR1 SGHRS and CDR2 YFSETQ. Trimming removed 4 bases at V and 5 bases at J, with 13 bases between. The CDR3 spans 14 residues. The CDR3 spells CASSGRDTNNEQFF. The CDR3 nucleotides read TGCGCCAGCAGCGGCAGGGACACCAACAATGAGCAGTTCTTC.

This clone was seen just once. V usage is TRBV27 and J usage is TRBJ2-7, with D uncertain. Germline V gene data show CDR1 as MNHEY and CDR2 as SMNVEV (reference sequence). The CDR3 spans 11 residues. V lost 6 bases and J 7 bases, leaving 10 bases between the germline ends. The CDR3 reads CASRSSREQYF. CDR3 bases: TGTGCCAGCAGAAGCTCTCGGGAGCAGTACTTC.

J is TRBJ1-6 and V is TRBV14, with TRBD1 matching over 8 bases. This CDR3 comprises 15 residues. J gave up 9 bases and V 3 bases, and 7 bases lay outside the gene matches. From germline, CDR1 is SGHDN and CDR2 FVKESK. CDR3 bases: TGTGCCAGCAGCCACTTGGACAGGGACGGTTCACCCCTCCACTTT. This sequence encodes CASSHLDRDGSPLHF.

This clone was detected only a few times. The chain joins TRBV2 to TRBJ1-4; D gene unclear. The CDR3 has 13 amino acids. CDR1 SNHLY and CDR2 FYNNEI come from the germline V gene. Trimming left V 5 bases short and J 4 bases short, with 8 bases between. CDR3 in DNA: TGTGCCAGCAGTTGGTCGCGTAATGAAAAACTGTTTTTT. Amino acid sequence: CASSWSRNEKLFF.

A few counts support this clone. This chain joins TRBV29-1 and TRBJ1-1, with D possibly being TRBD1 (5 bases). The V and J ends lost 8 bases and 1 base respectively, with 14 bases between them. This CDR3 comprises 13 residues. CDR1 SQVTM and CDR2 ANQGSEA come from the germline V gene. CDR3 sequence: CSSWDRGNTEAFF. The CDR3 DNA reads TGCAGCTCATGGGACCGGGGGAACACTGAAGCTTTCTTT. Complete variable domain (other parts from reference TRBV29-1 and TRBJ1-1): SAVISQKPSRDICQRGTSLTIQCQVDSQVTMMFWYRQQPGQSLTLIATANQGSEATYESGFVIDKFPISRPNLTFSTLTVSNMSPEDSSIYLCSSWDRGNTEAFFGQGTRLTVV.

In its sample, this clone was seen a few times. CDR3 DNA sequence: TGTGCCAGCAGCCAAGAGTGGGGGGGTTACAATGAGCAGTTCTTC. Translation gives CASSQEWGGYNEQFF. The chain joins TRBV14 to TRBJ2-1; 7 bases match TRBD2. Germline trimming cut 0 bases from V and 4 bases from J; bases unmatched to any gene: 3. The length of the CDR3 is 15 residues. Germline CDR1 SGHDN, CDR2 FVKESK.

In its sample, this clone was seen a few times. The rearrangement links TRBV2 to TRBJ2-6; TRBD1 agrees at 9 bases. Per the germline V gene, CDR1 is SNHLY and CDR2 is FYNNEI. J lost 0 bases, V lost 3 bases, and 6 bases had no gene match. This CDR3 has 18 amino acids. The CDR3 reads CASSDWTGAHSGANVLTF. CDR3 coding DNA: TGTGCCAGCAGTGATTGGACAGGGGCCCACTCTGGGGCCAACGTCCTGACTTTC.

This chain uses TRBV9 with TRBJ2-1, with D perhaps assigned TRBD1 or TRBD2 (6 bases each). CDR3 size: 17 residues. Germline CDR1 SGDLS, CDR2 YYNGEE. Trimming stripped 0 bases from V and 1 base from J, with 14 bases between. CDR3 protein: CASSVAMKGGSYNEQFF. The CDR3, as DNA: TGTGCCAGCAGCGTAGCTATGAAGGGGGGATCCTACAATGAGCAGTTCTTC.

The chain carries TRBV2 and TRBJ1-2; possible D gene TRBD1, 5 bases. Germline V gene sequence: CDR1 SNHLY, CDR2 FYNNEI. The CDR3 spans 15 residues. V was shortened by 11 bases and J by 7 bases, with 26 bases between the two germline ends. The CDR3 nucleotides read TGTGCCGGGGCGCGAGAAGGTGGGGGATTGAGTGGCTACACCTTC. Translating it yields CAGAREGGGLSGYTF.

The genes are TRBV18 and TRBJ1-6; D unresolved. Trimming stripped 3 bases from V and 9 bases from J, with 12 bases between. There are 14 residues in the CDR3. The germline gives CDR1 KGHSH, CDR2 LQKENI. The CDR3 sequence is CASSPSANGSPLHF. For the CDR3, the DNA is TGTGCCAGCTCACCGTCCGCAAATGGTTCACCCCTCCACTTT.

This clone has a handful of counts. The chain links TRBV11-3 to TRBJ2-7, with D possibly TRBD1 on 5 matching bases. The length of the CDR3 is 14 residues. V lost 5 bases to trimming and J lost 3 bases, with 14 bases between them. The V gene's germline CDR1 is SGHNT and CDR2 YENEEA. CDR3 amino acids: CASSIDEDIYEQYF. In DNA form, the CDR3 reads TGTGCCAGCAGCATTGACGAGGACATCTACGAGCAGTACTTC.

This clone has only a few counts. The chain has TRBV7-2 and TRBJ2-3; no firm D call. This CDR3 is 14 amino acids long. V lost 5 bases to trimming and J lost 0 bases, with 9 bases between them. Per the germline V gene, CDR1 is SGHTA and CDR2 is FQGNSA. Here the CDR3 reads CASSRLDSTDTQYF. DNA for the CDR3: TGTGCCAGCAGCCGCCTCGATAGCACAGATACGCAGTATTTT.

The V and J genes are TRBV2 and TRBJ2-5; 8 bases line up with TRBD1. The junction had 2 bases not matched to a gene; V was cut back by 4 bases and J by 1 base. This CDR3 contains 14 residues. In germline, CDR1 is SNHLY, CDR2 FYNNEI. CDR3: CASSGTGTQETQYF. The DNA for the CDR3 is TGTGCCAGCAGTGGGACAGGGACCCAAGAGACCCAGTACTTC.

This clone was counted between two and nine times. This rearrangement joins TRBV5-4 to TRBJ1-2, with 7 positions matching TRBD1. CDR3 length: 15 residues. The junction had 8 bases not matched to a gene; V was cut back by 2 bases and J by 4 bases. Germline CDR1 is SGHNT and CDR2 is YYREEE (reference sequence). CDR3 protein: CASSFSDRDIYGYTF. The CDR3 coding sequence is TGTGCCAGCAGCTTTAGCGACAGGGATATCTATGGCTACACCTTC.

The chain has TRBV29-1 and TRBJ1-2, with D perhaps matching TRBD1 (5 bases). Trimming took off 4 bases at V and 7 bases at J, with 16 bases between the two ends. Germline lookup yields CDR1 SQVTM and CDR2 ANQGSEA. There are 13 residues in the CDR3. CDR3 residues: CSVGGVRDAGYTF. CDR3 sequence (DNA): TGCAGCGTTGGGGGGGTCCGGGACGCTGGCTACACCTTC.

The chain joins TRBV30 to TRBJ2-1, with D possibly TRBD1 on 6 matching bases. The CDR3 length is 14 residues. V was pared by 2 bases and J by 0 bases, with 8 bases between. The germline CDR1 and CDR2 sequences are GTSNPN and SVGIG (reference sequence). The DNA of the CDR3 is TGTGCCTGGAGTACAGGGAGCTCCTACAATGAGCAGTTCTTC. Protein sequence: CAWSTGSSYNEQFF.

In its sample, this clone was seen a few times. CDR3 sequence: CAISDGTSAEETQYF. As DNA, the CDR3 is TGTGCCATCAGTGACGGGACTAGCGCCGAAGAGACCCAGTACTTC. This chain uses TRBV10-3 with TRBJ2-5; 10 nucleotides match TRBD2. This CDR3 contains 15 residues. V lost 3 bases, J lost 3 bases, and 4 bases stayed unmatched. Germline V gene data show CDR1 as ENHRY and CDR2 as SYGVKD.

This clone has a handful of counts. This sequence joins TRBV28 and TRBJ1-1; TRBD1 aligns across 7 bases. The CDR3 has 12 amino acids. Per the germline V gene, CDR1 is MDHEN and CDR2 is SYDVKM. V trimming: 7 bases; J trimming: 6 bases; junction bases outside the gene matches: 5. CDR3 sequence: CASIRGPAEAFF. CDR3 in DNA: TGTGCCAGCATAAGGGGGCCGGCTGAAGCTTTCTTT.

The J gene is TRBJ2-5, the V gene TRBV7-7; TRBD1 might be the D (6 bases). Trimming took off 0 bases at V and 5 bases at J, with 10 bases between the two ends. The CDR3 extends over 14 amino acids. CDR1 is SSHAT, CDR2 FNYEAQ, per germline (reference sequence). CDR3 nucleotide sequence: TGTGCCAGCAGCTTAGCCGGTACAGGGGAGACCCAGTACTTC. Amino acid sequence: CASSLAGTGETQYF.

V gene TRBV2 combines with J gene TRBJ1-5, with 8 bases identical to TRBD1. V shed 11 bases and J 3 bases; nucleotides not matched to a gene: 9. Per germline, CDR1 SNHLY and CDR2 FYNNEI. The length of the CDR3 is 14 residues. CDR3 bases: TGTGCCGCGTCCCGGGACAGGTTCAATCAGCCCCAGCATTTT. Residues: CAASRDRFNQPQHF.

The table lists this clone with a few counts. The CDR3 protein is CASSLYRGTYEQYF. The CDR3 nucleotides are TGTGCCAGCAGCTTGTACAGGGGGACCTACGAGCAGTACTTC. The J gene is TRBJ2-7, the V gene TRBV7-2, with 8 bases lining up with TRBD1. Germline CDR1 reads SGHTA; CDR2 reads FQGNSA. This CDR3 region has 14 residues. Trimming removed 3 bases from V and 2 bases from J; junction bases left unmatched: 3.

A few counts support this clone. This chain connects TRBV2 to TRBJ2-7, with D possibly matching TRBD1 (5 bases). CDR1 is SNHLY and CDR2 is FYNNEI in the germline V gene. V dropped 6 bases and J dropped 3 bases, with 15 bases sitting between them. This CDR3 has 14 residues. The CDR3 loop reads CASRSDTLVYEQYF. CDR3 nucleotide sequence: TGTGCCAGCAGGTCGGACACCCTCGTCTACGAGCAGTACTTC.

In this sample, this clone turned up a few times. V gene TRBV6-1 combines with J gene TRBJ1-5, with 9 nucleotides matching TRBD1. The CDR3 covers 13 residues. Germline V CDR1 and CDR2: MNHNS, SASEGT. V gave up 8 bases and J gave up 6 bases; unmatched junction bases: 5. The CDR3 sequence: CASWTGASQPQHF. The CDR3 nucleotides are TGTGCCAGCTGGACAGGGGCCAGTCAGCCCCAGCATTTT.

CDR3 bases: TGTGCCAGCAGCTTGTCGGCGGGGGGGCCTCACAATGAGCAGTTCTTC. Its protein is CASSLSAGGPHNEQFF. This chain links TRBV11-1 with TRBJ2-1; 9 nucleotides line up with TRBD2. Losses at the gene ends were 3 bases for V and 5 bases for J; bases not matched to a gene: 8. The length of the CDR3 is 16 residues. Germline CDR1 SGHAT, CDR2 FQDESV (reference sequence).

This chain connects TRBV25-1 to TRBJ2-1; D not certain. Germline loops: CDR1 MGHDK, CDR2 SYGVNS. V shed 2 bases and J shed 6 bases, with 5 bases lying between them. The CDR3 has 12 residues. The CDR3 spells CASSERVNEQFF. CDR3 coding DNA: TGTGCCAGCAGTGAACGGGTCAATGAGCAGTTCTTC.

CDR3: CASSVDRANYGYTF. CDR3 bases: TGTGCCAGCAGCGTAGACAGGGCTAACTATGGCTACACCTTC. The chain couples TRBV7-9 to TRBJ1-2; 7 positions match TRBD1. Trimming took 5 bases from V and 0 from J; bases not matched to a gene: 3. CDR3 length: 14 residues. CDR1 and CDR2 (germline): SEHNR, FQNEAQ (reference sequence).

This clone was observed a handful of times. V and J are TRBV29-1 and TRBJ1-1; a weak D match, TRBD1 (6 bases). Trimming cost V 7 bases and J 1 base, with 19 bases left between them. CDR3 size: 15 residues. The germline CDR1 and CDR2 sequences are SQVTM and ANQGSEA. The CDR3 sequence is CSGRKSLTGNTEAFF. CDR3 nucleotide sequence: TGCAGCGGTCGGAAGAGCCTGACAGGGAACACTGAAGCTTTCTTT.

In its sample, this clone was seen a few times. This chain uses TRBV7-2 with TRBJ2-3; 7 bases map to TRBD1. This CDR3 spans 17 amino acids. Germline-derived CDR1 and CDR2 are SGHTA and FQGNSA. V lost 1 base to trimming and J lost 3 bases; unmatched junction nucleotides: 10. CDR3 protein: CASSLVWTGGSTDTQYF. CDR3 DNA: TGTGCCAGCAGCTTAGTTTGGACAGGCGGTAGTACAGATACGCAGTATTTT. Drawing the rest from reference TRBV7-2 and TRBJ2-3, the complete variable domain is GAGVSQSPSNKVTEKGKDVELRCDPISGHTALYWYRQSLGQGLEFLIYFQGNSAPDKSGLPSDRFSAERTGGSVSTLTIQRTQQEDSAVYLCASSLVWTGGSTDTQYFGPGTRLTVL.